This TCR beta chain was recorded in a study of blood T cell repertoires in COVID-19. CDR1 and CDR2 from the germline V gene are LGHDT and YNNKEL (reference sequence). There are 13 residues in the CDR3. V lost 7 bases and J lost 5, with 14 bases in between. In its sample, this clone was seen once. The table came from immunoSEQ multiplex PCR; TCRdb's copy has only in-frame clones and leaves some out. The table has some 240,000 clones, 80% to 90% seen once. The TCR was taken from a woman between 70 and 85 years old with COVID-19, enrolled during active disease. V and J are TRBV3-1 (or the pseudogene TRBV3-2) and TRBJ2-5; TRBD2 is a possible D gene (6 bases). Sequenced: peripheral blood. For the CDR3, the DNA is TGTGCCAGCAAGTCCGGGGGTACGGAGACCCAGTACTTC. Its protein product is CASKSGGTETQYF.